Listed below are T cell receptor beta chains from one sample, sequenced in a study of early T cells in non-severe SARS-CoV-2 infection. TCRdb reprocessed the 5' RACE reads via MiXCR and lists one record per CDR3 protein. Found here are tens of thousands of distinct CDR3 sequences, 9.3% of them singletons; the top ten hold more than 20%. Sequenced sample: whole blood. The receptor set was obtained from an adult who was a healthcare worker with PCR-confirmed SARS-CoV-2 infection or an uninfected control (not recorded which). Each CDR3 is given with its conserved first and last residue. The D gene is left open where the match is weak. Clone size is given for some rows only: seen once, a few or many times, or a class if the clone is expanded.

cdr3_aa,cdr3_nt,clone_size,d_call,v_call,j_call
CASSTRDRSNYGYTF,TGTGCCAGTAGTACTCGGGACAGATCTAACTATGGCTACACCTTC,.,TRBD1,TRBV19,TRBJ1-2
CASIPGLTEKANYGYTF,TGTGCCAGCATCCCAGGACTGACGGAGAAAGCTAACTATGGCTACACCTTC,.,.,TRBV6-6,TRBJ1-2
CASSSARGTTSTDTQYF,TGCGCCAGCAGCTCCGCGCGGGGGACTACTAGCACAGATACGCAGTATTTT,.,TRBD2,TRBV5-1,TRBJ2-3
CSGRVAGPFGTDTQYF,TGCAGTGGGAGAGTAGCGGGGCCCTTTGGCACAGATACGCAGTATTTT,many,TRBD2,TRBV20-1,TRBJ2-3
CASSPNPGSSYNSPLHF,TGTGCCAGCAGCCCAAATCCAGGAAGCTCCTATAATTCACCCCTCCACTTT,.,.,TRBV3-1,TRBJ1-6
CASSDGSSYNEQFF,TGTGCCAGCAGTGATGGGAGCTCCTACAATGAGCAGTTCTTC,.,.,TRBV25-1,TRBJ2-1
CASSLVVNTGELFF,TGCGCCAGCAGCTTGGTCGTGAACACCGGGGAGCTGTTTTTT,.,.,TRBV5-1,TRBJ2-2
CASRAESGAEQFF,TGTGCCAGCAGGGCCGAGTCGGGTGCTGAGCAGTTCTTC,.,.,TRBV2,TRBJ2-1
CASSYHREVKAPEQYF,TGTGCCAGCAGTTACCACAGGGAGGTCAAAGCCCCCGAGCAGTACTTC,many,.,TRBV6-6,TRBJ2-7
CASSFDRGFGYTF,TGTGCCAGCAGTTTTGACAGGGGGTTCGGCTACACCTTC,many,TRBD1,TRBV12-3/TRBV12-4,TRBJ1-2
CASSLEWGTGLFF,TGCGCCAGCAGCTTGGAATGGGGTACCGGGCTGTTTTTT,.,.,TRBV5-1,TRBJ2-2
CARKFPSTEAFF,TGTGCCCGAAAGTTCCCGAGTACTGAAGCTTTCTTT,many,.,TRBV6-5,TRBJ1-1
CANGQPNTGELFF,TGTGCCAACGGACAGCCTAACACCGGGGAGCTGTTTTTT,few,.,TRBV12-3/TRBV12-4,TRBJ2-2
CASSLTRGNTEAFF,TGTGCCAGCAGCCTAACTAGGGGGAACACTGAAGCTTTCTTT,once,.,TRBV27,TRBJ1-1
CASSHPGLAGTDTQYF,TGTGCCAGCAGCCATCCGGGACTAGCGGGCACAGATACGCAGTATTTT,many,TRBD2,TRBV14,TRBJ2-3
CASSFGTAQETQYF,TGTGCCAGCAGTTTTGGGACAGCCCAAGAGACCCAGTACTTC,many,TRBD1,TRBV27,TRBJ2-5
CASSHYRGTRVRIQYF,TGTGCCAGCAGCCACTACAGGGGCACGCGGGTACGAATTCAGTACTTC,many,TRBD1,TRBV11-2,TRBJ2-4
CASSLAAGRETQYF,TGTGCCAGCAGCTTGGCGGCGGGGCGAGAGACCCAGTACTTC,many,.,TRBV5-6,TRBJ2-5
CASSMRTGKETQYF,TGTGCCAGTAGTATGCGGACAGGGAAAGAGACCCAGTACTTC,once,TRBD1,TRBV19,TRBJ2-5
CSAAPPPPGTPQHF,TGCAGTGCTGCACCACCCCCGCCTGGGACGCCCCAGCATTTT,.,.,TRBV20-1,TRBJ1-5
CASSRTLPGGYTF,TGTGCCAGCAGCCGGACACTCCCGGGGGGCTACACCTTC,.,.,TRBV12-3/TRBV12-4,TRBJ1-2
CASSWDTGELFF,TGTGCCAGCAGTTGGGACACCGGGGAGCTGTTTTTT,.,.,TRBV7-9,TRBJ2-2
CSARGSTNEKLFF,TGCAGTGCTAGGGGATCCACTAATGAAAAACTGTTTTTT,few,.,TRBV20-1,TRBJ1-4
CASSYSGNTIYF,TGCGCCAGCAGCTATTCTGGAAACACCATATATTTT,few,.,TRBV5-1,TRBJ1-3
CASSLTSGGMETQYF,TGTGCCAGCAGCTTGACTAGCGGGGGGATGGAGACCCAGTACTTC,.,TRBD2,TRBV11-2,TRBJ2-5
CASSEPGTGVGSLHF,TGTGCCAGCAGTGAACCCGGGACAGGGGTTGGATCCCTCCACTTT,many,TRBD1,TRBV6-1,TRBJ1-6
CSATNSQTVTDTQYF,TGCAGCGCGACCAATTCTCAGACAGTCACAGATACGCAGTATTTT,many,.,TRBV29-1,TRBJ2-3
CASSLSSGGPSSTDTQYF,TGTGCCAGCAGCTTAAGCAGCGGGGGACCTTCTAGCACAGATACGCAGTATTTT,.,TRBD2,TRBV13,TRBJ2-3
CSSEETEAFF,TGCAGCTCGGAGGAGACTGAAGCTTTCTTT,.,.,TRBV29-1,TRBJ1-1
CAISESNRETQYF,TGTGCCATCAGTGAGTCGAATAGAGAGACCCAGTACTTC,many,.,TRBV10-3,TRBJ2-5